Below, 10 T cell receptor beta chains from the same sample are listed, as sequenced in a study of T and B cells in COVID-19 patients. Multiplex PCR with BIOMED2 TRB-A/B primer pools amplified TRB rearrangements. TCRdb re-derived calls from the multiplex PCR reads in MiXCR, one entry per CDR3 protein. Here the sample spans about 1,400 distinct CDR3 sequences, roughly 27% being singletons. Blood genomic DNA input for TRB amplification was about 240-550 ng. Sequencing was performed on blood. These receptors were obtained from a human donor with active COVID-19.

Within the sample, this clonotype is large (0.1 to 1%). The chain is built from TRBV12-3 or TRBV12-4 and TRBJ2-7, with D unclear. Deletions cut 4 bases from V and 0 bases from J, with 13 bases between. The CDR3 is 15 residues long. The CDR3 DNA follows: TGTGCCAGCAGTTCAGATGTCAGGAGCTCCTACGAGCAGTACTTC. Amino acid sequence: CASSSDVRSSYEQYF.

This clonotype qualifies as medium-sized. The chain employs TRBV19 and TRBJ2-4; D is unresolved. Per the germline V gene, CDR1 is LNHDA and CDR2 is SQIVND (reference sequence). The CDR3 length is 15 residues. V was trimmed by 5 bases and J by 0 bases, leaving 11 bases between them. The DNA of the CDR3 is TGTGCCAGTAGTCCAGCAACAGCAGCCAAAAACATTCAGTACTTC. Its protein is CASSPATAAKNIQYF.

By proportion, this clonotype is medium-sized. The V and J genes are TRBV6-5 and TRBJ2-5, with 7 positions matching TRBD2. Per germline, CDR1 MNHEY and CDR2 SVGAGI. V lost 2 bases to trimming and J lost 4 bases; unmatched junction nucleotides: 4. The CDR3 length is 14 residues. This chain's CDR3 is CASSYEGLRETQYF. The CDR3 DNA sequence: TGTGCCAGCAGTTACGAGGGACTAAGAGAGACCCAGTACTTC.

By share of the sample, this clonotype is medium-sized (0.01 to 0.1%). The genes are TRBV12-3 or TRBV12-4 and TRBJ1-3; 7 bases map to TRBD1. Losses at the gene ends were 5 bases for V and 5 bases for J; bases not matched to a gene: 6. The CDR3 is made up of 14 amino acids. The CDR3 here is CASSLTGVRNTIYF. The CDR3 bases are TGTGCCAGCAGTCTTACAGGGGTTAGAAACACCATATATTTT.

Notes on this clonotype: Mismatch with germline at one junction end may stem from a read error. The chain combines TRBV20-1 with TRBJ1-4; tentatively, D is TRBD1 (5 bases). This CDR3 is built from 14 residues. Germline values: CDR1 DFQATT, CDR2 SNEGSKA (reference sequence). The CDR3 here is CSASMDIGNGKLFF. The CDR3 nucleotides read TGCAGTGCTAGTATGGACATAGGAAATGGAAAACTGTTTTTT.

V is TRBV7-9 and J is TRBJ2-5; D unresolved. The V gene lost 0 bases and the J gene lost 2 bases, with 7 bases spanning the gap. The CDR3 has 14 residues. Germline assignment: CDR1 SEHNR and CDR2 FQNEAQ (reference sequence). This CDR3 is CASSLAGRQETQYF. CDR3 bases: TGTGCCAGCAGCTTAGCCGGCAGACAAGAGACCCAGTACTTC.

This clonotype was observed a handful of times. J is TRBJ2-5 and V is TRBV20-1; 9 nucleotides match TRBD2. The length of the CDR3 is 14 residues. The V segment lost 3 bases and the J segment 5 bases; nucleotides outside the gene matches: 7. In germline, CDR1 is DFQATT, CDR2 SNEGSKA (reference sequence). The CDR3 DNA sequence: TGCAGTGCTAGGCCGCGGGGGGGGTGGGAGACCCAGTACTTC. Amino acid sequence: CSARPRGGWETQYF.

By share, this clonotype counts as large. The chain links TRBV29-1 to TRBJ1-2; TRBD1 agrees at 12 bases. The CDR3 is 16 amino acids. Germline CDR1 reads SQVTM; CDR2 reads ANQGSEA. With V trimmed by 6 bases and J by 8 bases, 16 bases remained unmatched. CDR3: CSVTTLTGQGAGGYTF. CDR3 bases: TGCAGCGTAACTACTCTGACGGGACAGGGGGCGGGAGGCTACACCTTC. The complete variable domain, with remaining parts taken from reference TRBV29-1 and TRBJ1-2, reads SAVISQKPSRDICQRGTSLTIQCQVDSQVTMMFWYRQQPGQSLTLIATANQGSEATYESGFVIDKFPISRPNLTFSTLTVSNMSPEDSSIYLCSVTTLTGQGAGGYTFGSGTRLTVV.

This clonotype is termed large. The V and J genes are TRBV19 and TRBJ2-5, with a weak D call TRBD2 (5 bases). Germline loops: CDR1 LNHDA, CDR2 SQIVND (reference sequence). This CDR3 is 14 amino acids long. V lost 10 bases to trimming and J lost 5 bases, with 20 bases between them. The CDR3: CATATSGVRETQYF. The DNA of the CDR3 is TGTGCCACCGCAACTTCCGGGGTTAGGGAGACCCAGTACTTC. The entire variable domain, with the rest obtained from reference TRBV19 and TRBJ2-5, is as follows: DGGITQSPKYLFRKEGQNVTLSCEQNLNHDAMYWYRQDPGQGLRLIYYSQIVNDFQKGDIAEGYSVSREKKESFPLTVTSAQKNPTAFYLCATATSGVRETQYFGPGTRLLVL.

The rearrangement uses TRBV19 and TRBJ2-3, with a weak D call TRBD1 (6 bases). CDR1 and CDR2 from the germline V gene are LNHDA and SQIVND (reference sequence). CDR3 length: 16 amino acids. The CDR3 is CVSSIVGRRGPDTQYF. For the CDR3, the DNA is TGTGTTAGTAGTATCGTCGGACGCAGGGGTCCAGATACGCAGTATTTT.